This paragraph reports one T cell receptor beta chain. This entry comes from a study of OX40 agonist ivuxolimab in advanced cancers. Across the whole study: Three patients, one with hepatocellular carcinoma and two with cutaneous melanoma, achieved partial responses.

Germline loops: CDR1 SGHDT, CDR2 YYEEEE. This CDR3 has 16 amino acids. V dropped 0 bases and J dropped 4 bases, with 14 bases sitting between them. The protocol was immunoSEQ multiplex PCR, while the TCRdb copy is restricted to in-frame clones and leaves out a portion. The table includes approximately 40,000 clones, about 80% detected once. The source of this sequence is an adult with an advanced solid tumor such as melanoma, head and neck, liver or kidney cancer. Sequenced here: CD4+ or CD8+ T cells sorted from blood, sampled in a trial of the OX40 agonist ivuxolimab. The chain combines TRBV5-6 with TRBJ2-1; a possible D gene is TRBD1 (6 bases). This CDR3 reads CASSLANRAGYNEQFF. CDR3 DNA sequence: TGTGCCAGCAGCTTGGCCAACAGGGCAGGTTACAATGAGCAGTTCTTC. The variable domain in full, with the rest retrieved from reference TRBV5-6 and TRBJ2-1, is DAGVTQSPTHLIKTRGQQVTLRCSPKSGHDTVSWYQQALGQGPQFIFQYYEEEERQRGNFPDRFSGHQFPNYSSELNVNALLLGDSALYLCASSLANRAGYNEQFFGPGTRLTVL.